The 8 T cell receptor beta chains below were found in one sample sequenced in a study of T cell repertoires in cytomegalovirus infection. Their target antigens are unknown. One entry per CDR3 protein, called by TCRdb with MiXCR from the reads. The top ten clones hold 15% to 20% of a sample with under 350,000 distinct CDR3 sequences, 22% of them seen once. The sample consisted of cultured PBMCs, taken from culture after CMV antigen stimulation. Source of these receptors: a human donor in good health (CMV status not recorded). Some clones in this sample may be carry-over from other donors' samples.

The table lists this clonotype with a few counts. The V and J genes are TRBV11-3 and TRBJ2-1; a possible D gene is TRBD1 (6 bases). CDR3 length equals 13 residues. Germline loops: CDR1 SGHNT, CDR2 YENEEA. The germline V and J ends were trimmed by 4 bases and 6 bases, with 10 bases remaining between them. The CDR3 protein is CASSSQGFNEQFF. The CDR3 DNA sequence: TGTGCCAGCAGCTCACAGGGTTTCAATGAGCAGTTCTTC.

At least ten counts were recorded for this clonotype. This chain links TRBV7-2 with TRBJ2-7; D remains unclear. Trimming removed 5 bases at V and 5 bases at J, with 19 bases between. Germline CDR1 reads SGHTA; CDR2 reads FQGNSA. The CDR3 runs to 15 residues. The CDR3 loop is CASSPVGMLVDEQYF. The DNA of the CDR3 is TGTGCCAGCAGCCCAGTAGGGATGTTAGTAGACGAGCAGTACTTC.

The chain recombines TRBV6-6 with TRBJ2-1; the match to TRBD1 covers 7 bases. Germline CDR1 and CDR2: MNHNY and SVGAGI (reference sequence). The CDR3 length is 15 residues. The J segment lost 2 bases and the V segment lost 2 bases, leaving 3 bases of the junction unmatched. CDR3 DNA: TGTGCCAGCAGTTACGAGGGGGCACCCTACAATGAGCAGTTCTTC. Translating gives CASSYEGAPYNEQFF.

V and J are TRBV24-1 and TRBJ2-1, with D tentatively TRBD1 or TRBD2 (6 bases each). V was trimmed by 4 bases and J by 9 bases, leaving 9 bases between them. CDR1 KGHDR and CDR2 SFDVKD come from the germline V gene. The CDR3 covers 12 residues. The DNA of the CDR3 is TGTGCCACCAGTGAGGAGGGGGTTGAGCAGTTCTTC. Amino acid sequence: CATSEEGVEQFF.

The gene calls are TRBV12-3 or TRBV12-4 and TRBJ2-5, with a tentative D call TRBD1 (6 bases). CDR3 size: 13 residues. Trimming pared 5 bases from V and 5 bases from J, leaving 12 bases between. CDR3 sequence reads: CASSPGVGETQYF. DNA for the CDR3: TGTGCCAGCAGTCCAGGGGTGGGGGAGACCCAGTACTTC.

The chain carries TRBV4-1 and TRBJ2-1; D unclear. The CDR3 sequence is 12 residues long. V lost 2 bases, J lost 9 bases, and 8 bases lay in between. CDR1 is MGHRA, CDR2 YSYEKL, per germline. The CDR3 region has the DNA TGCGCCAGCAGCCAATCGGGCACTGAGCAGTTCTTC. Protein: CASSQSGTEQFF.

In this sample, this clonotype turned up a few times. V and J are TRBV9 and TRBJ2-1; 9 nucleotides match TRBD2. Germline V lookup: CDR1 SGDLS, CDR2 YYNGEE. V shed 3 bases, J shed 10 bases, and the junction held 11 bases outside the gene matches. The CDR3 loop spans 15 amino acids. This CDR3 is CASSAFGLAGWEQFF. CDR3 nucleotide sequence: TGTGCCAGCAGCGCATTTGGGCTAGCGGGGTGGGAGCAGTTCTTC.

The table lists this clonotype with a few counts. This rearrangement joins TRBV7-2 to TRBJ2-1; D unclear. V lost 3 bases and J 3 bases, leaving 12 bases between the germline ends. The CDR3 spans 15 residues. CDR1 is SGHTA and CDR2 is FQGNSA in the germline V gene. The CDR3 protein is CASSFIPNIYNEQFF. Written as DNA, the CDR3 is TGTGCCAGCAGCTTCATACCGAATATCTACAATGAGCAGTTCTTC.